This TCR beta chain was documented in a study of T cells in Graves' hyperthyroidism and ophthalmopathy. Amplification of TCR beta CDR3 regions was performed using RNA transcripts as template. The TCR CDR3 was amplified in a first-round RT-PCR using the HTBI primer set. TCRdb redid the calling of the multiplex PCR reads with MiXCR, one entry per CDR3 protein. This repertoire shows some 200,000 distinct CDR3 sequences, about a sixth found once; its top ten account for roughly 50%. This clonotype turned up a few times. CDR3 length: 15 amino acids. Trimming took 0 bases from V and 1 from J, leaving 10 bases between them. The germline CDR1 and CDR2 sequences are SGHVS and FQNEAQ.

This clonotype originated in a man aged 50-60 years with Graves' hyperthyroidism. The sample consisted of blood. This chain joins TRBV7-8 and TRBJ2-7; either TRBD1 or TRBD2 may supply D (5 bases each). The CDR3 sequence is CASSLAGVSSYEQYF. CDR3 DNA: TGTGCCAGCAGCTTAGCGGGGGTCTCGTCCTACGAGCAGTACTTC. Together with reference TRBV7-8 and TRBJ2-7, the CDR3 gives the full variable domain: GAGVSQSPRYKVAKRGQDVALRCDPISGHVSLFWYQQALGQGPEFLTYFQNEAQLDKSGLPSDRFFAERPEGSVSTLKIQRTQQEDSAVYLCASSLAGVSSYEQYFGPGTRLTVT.